The rows below give T cell receptor beta chains drawn from one sample of a study of blood T cell repertoires in COVID-19. The table came from immunoSEQ multiplex PCR; TCRdb's copy has only in-frame clones and leaves some out. Of roughly 160,000 clones in the sample, roughly 90% are singletons; the top ten hold around 5%. The sequencing input was peripheral blood. Every receptor here comes from a man aged 18 to 29 with COVID-19, enrolled during active disease. Both conserved end residues are part of each CDR3. The D gene is left open where the match is weak. A clone size is listed for some rows: how often the clone was seen (once, few, many), or a class if it is expanded.

j_gene | d_gene | v_gene | len | abundance | CDR3aa | CDR3nt
TRBJ1-5 | TRBD1 | TRBV7-2 | 14 | few | CASSWGQGNQPQHF | TGTGCCAGCAGCTGGGGACAGGGGAATCAGCCCCAGCATTTT
TRBJ2-2 | TRBD2 | TRBV2 | 15 | NA | CASSETGGNTGELFF | TGTGCCAGCAGTGAAACGGGGGGGAACACCGGGGAGCTGTTTTTT
TRBJ2-7 | TRBD2 | TRBV19 | 15 | NA | CASSAASGRASEQYF | TGTGCCAGTAGCGCCGCTAGCGGGAGAGCTTCCGAGCAGTACTTC
TRBJ2-1 | TRBD1 | TRBV5-4 | 14 | NA | CASSLQDRGNEQFF | TGTGCCAGCAGCCTACAAGACAGGGGAAATGAGCAGTTCTTC
TRBJ2-7 | NA | TRBV4-3 | 15 | NA | CASSQLRGFSYEQYF | TGCGCCAGCAGCCAATTGCGGGGATTCTCCTACGAGCAGTACTTC
TRBJ1-1 | NA | TRBV19 | 13 | once | CASSIAGRTEAFF | TGTGCCAGTAGTATAGCCGGGAGGACTGAAGCTTTCTTT
TRBJ1-2 | NA | TRBV29-1 | 11 | few | CSVFLGGGYTF | TGCAGCGTTTTCCTTGGCGGTGGCTACACCTTC
TRBJ2-2 | NA | TRBV10-3 | 15 | NA | CAISAGQQNTGELFF | TGTGCCATCAGTGCGGGACAACAGAACACCGGGGAGCTGTTTTTT
TRBJ2-1 | NA | TRBV18 | 13 | NA | CASSPPNYNEQFF | TGTGCCAGCTCACCACCCAATTACAATGAGCAGTTCTTC
TRBJ2-5 | NA | TRBV11-3 | 13 | NA | CASSGRGGETQYF | TGTGCCAGCAGCGGCAGGGGAGGGGAGACCCAGTACTTC
TRBJ2-1 | NA | TRBV10-1 | 13 | NA | CASSVGVSREQFF | TGCGCCAGCAGTGTTGGAGTTTCAAGGGAGCAGTTCTTC
TRBJ2-1 | TRBD1 | TRBV5-1 | 17 | NA | CASSPPKPTGDVDEQFF | TGCGCCAGCAGTCCCCCAAAACCGACAGGGGATGTTGATGAGCAGTTCTTC
TRBJ2-7 | NA | TRBV6-5 | 13 | NA | CASSYSRGYEQYF | TGTGCCAGCAGTTACTCGAGGGGGTACGAGCAGTACTTC
TRBJ1-3 | TRBD1 | TRBV30 | 16 | NA | CAWSVGQGDSGNTIYF | TGTGCCTGGAGTGTAGGGCAGGGGGACTCTGGAAACACCATATATTTT
TRBJ2-3 | TRBD2 | TRBV24-1 | 14 | NA | CAASRAGGIDTQYF | TGTGCCGCCTCAAGGGCGGGAGGGATAGATACGCAGTATTTT
TRBJ2-1 | NA | TRBV24-1 | 15 | NA | CATSESGEPTYEQFF | TGTGCCACCAGTGAATCAGGGGAGCCTACATATGAGCAGTTCTTC
TRBJ1-1 | TRBD1 | TRBV7-6 | 16 | NA | CASSLGAGGMGTEAFF | TGTGCCAGCAGCTTAGGGGCAGGGGGCATGGGAACTGAAGCTTTCTTT
TRBJ2-1 | TRBD2 | TRBV7-9 | 14 | NA | CASSLGLADNEQFF | TGTGCCAGCAGCTTAGGCCTAGCGGACAATGAGCAGTTCTTC
TRBJ2-1 | TRBD2 | TRBV11-2 | 15 | NA | CASSQSGRAFHEQFF | TGTGCCAGCAGCCAGAGCGGGAGGGCCTTCCATGAGCAGTTCTTC